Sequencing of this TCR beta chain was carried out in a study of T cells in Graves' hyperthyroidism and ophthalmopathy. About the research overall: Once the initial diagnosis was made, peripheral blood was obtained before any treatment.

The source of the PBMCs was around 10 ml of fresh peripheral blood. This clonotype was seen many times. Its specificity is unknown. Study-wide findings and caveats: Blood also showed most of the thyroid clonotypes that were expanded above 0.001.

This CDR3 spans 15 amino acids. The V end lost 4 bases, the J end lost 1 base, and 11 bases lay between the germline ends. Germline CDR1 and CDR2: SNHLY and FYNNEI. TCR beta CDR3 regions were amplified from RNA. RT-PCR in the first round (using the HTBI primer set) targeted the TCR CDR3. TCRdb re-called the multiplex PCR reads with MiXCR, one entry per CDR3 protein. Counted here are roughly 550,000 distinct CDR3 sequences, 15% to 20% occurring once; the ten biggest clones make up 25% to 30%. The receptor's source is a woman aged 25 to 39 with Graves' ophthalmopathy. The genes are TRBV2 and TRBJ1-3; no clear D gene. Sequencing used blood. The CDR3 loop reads CASSGARRSGNTIYF. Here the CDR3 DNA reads TGTGCCAGCAGTGGAGCCCGTCGTTCTGGAAACACCATATATTTT.